The next 3 T cell receptor beta chains were all read from a single sample in a study of blood T cell repertoires in COVID-19. TCRdb's table, derived via immunoSEQ multiplex PCR, lists solely in-frame clones and lacks some. The table includes nearly 100,000 clones, around nine tenths detected once. Input material: peripheral blood. Source of these receptors: a man at least 80 years old with acute or convalescent COVID-19.

This sequence joins TRBV4-2 and TRBJ2-3; D possibly corresponds to TRBD2 (6 bases). The V gene's germline CDR1 is LGHNA and CDR2 YNFKEQ. Trimming pared 0 bases from V and 5 bases from J, leaving 15 bases between. The CDR3 consists of 16 residues. The CDR3 sequence is CASSQDPTGAGDTQYF. The CDR3 nucleotides read TGTGCCAGCAGCCAAGATCCCACGGGAGCGGGAGATACGCAGTATTTT.

The chain carries TRBV28 and TRBJ1-2; 9 positions match TRBD1. Germline trimming cut 4 bases from V and 10 bases from J; bases unmatched to any gene: 10. The CDR3 contains 14 residues. Germline V gives CDR1 MDHEN, CDR2 SYDVKM. The CDR3 DNA follows: TGTGCCAGCAGTTCGCCTGACGGGACAGGGCCCTACACCTTC. Its translation: CASSSPDGTGPYTF.

This sequence joins TRBV7-8 and TRBJ1-2; TRBD1 matches 9 bases. The CDR3 extends over 15 amino acids. V was pared by 5 bases and J by 3 bases, with 7 bases of the junction left unmatched. Germline values: CDR1 SGHVS, CDR2 FQNEAQ. CDR3 sequence: CASSDWDRDDYGYTF. The CDR3, as DNA: TGTGCCAGCAGCGACTGGGACAGGGATGACTATGGCTACACCTTC.